This is a list of T cell receptor beta chains from one sample in a study of cytomegalovirus exposure and HLA in healthy donors. TCRdb keeps only in-frame clones here, not all; method: immunoSEQ multiplex PCR. The sample has about 120,000 clones; about 10% are singletons. Source material: PBMCs. These receptors were obtained from a woman aged 18-35 years in good health and CMV-seropositive. CDR3s include the opening cysteine and the closing phenylalanine or tryptophan. D genes are given only for firm matches. Clone size is not always given. Where it is, it says once, few, many or a class for expanded clones.

D gene | clone size | CDR3 length | J gene | V gene | CDR3 protein | CDR3 DNA
TRBD2 | NA | 15 | TRBJ2-1 | TRBV9 | CASSSGTSGGLEQFF | TGTGCCAGCAGCAGTGGGACTAGCGGGGGGCTCGAGCAGTTCTTC
TRBD1 | few | 15 | TRBJ1-1 | TRBV5-8 | CASSLRQGMNTEAFF | TGTGCCAGCAGCCTCAGACAGGGAATGAACACTGAAGCTTTCTTT
TRBD2 | NA | 15 | TRBJ2-7 | TRBV7-9 | CASSLRGGRDYEQYF | TGTGCCAGCAGCCTTCGCGGGGGGAGGGATTACGAGCAGTACTTC
TRBD1 | few | 15 | TRBJ1-2 | TRBV13 | CASSLSPAGGGGYTF | TGTGCCAGCAGCTTATCACCCGCAGGGGGCGGTGGCTACACCTTC
TRBD1 | NA | 12 | TRBJ2-5 | TRBV6-5 | CASRTGEETQYF | TGTGCCAGCAGGACAGGGGAAGAGACCCAGTACTTC
TRBD2 | few | 16 | TRBJ2-4 | TRBV5-4 | CASSPGMGLARNIQYF | TGTGCCAGCAGCCCGGGTATGGGACTAGCGAGAAACATTCAGTACTTC
TRBD2 | NA | 15 | TRBJ2-3 | TRBV29-1 | CSVVSPREITDTQYF | TGCAGCGTTGTATCTCCGCGGGAGATCACAGATACGCAGTATTTT
NA | NA | 13 | TRBJ2-3 | TRBV7-6 | CASAGLPTDTQYF | TGTGCCAGCGCAGGACTGCCCACAGATACGCAGTATTTT
NA | few | 15 | TRBJ2-6 | TRBV4-1 | CASSQDNSGANVLTF | TGTGCCAGCAGCCAGGACAACTCTGGGGCCAACGTCCTGACTTTC
NA | few | 13 | TRBJ1-1 | TRBV9 | CASSVTSGTEAFF | TGTGCCAGCAGCGTCACGAGTGGCACTGAAGCTTTCTTT
TRBD2 | few | 13 | TRBJ2-2 | TRBV5-4 | CASSSGRAGELFF | TGTGCCAGCAGTAGCGGGAGGGCCGGGGAGCTGTTTTTT
NA | few | 12 | TRBJ1-1 | TRBV25-1 | CASSEFGRSAFF | TGTGCCAGCAGTGAATTTGGGCGTTCGGCTTTCTTT
NA | NA | 11 | TRBJ2-1 | TRBV29-1 | CSVTVYNEQFF | TGCAGCGTTACTGTATACAATGAGCAGTTCTTC
TRBD1 | NA | 15 | TRBJ2-1 | TRBV15 | CATSITGVSYNEQFF | TGTGCCACCAGTATAACAGGGGTATCCTACAATGAGCAGTTCTTC
NA | NA | 13 | TRBJ2-1 | TRBV4-2 | CASGVRGKGEQFF | TGTGCCAGCGGAGTAAGAGGGAAAGGTGAGCAGTTCTTC
NA | NA | 16 | TRBJ1-5 | TRBV19 | CASSLILADSNQPQHF | TGTGCCAGTAGTTTAATATTGGCAGATAGCAATCAGCCCCAGCATTTT
NA | NA | 13 | TRBJ1-1 | TRBV28 | CASSLRWNTEAFF | TGTGCCAGCAGTTTACGGTGGAACACTGAAGCTTTCTTT
NA | NA | 14 | TRBJ2-2 | TRBV7-3 | CASSLAGYTGELFF | TGTGCCAGCAGCTTAGCGGGCTACACCGGGGAGCTGTTTTTT
NA | few | 16 | TRBJ2-1 | TRBV9 | CASSVLEGSSYNEQFF | TGTGCCAGCAGCGTATTAGAGGGTAGCTCCTACAATGAGCAGTTCTTC
NA | NA | 13 | TRBJ1-2 | TRBV28 | CASSSGAWDGYTF | TGTGCCAGCAGTTCAGGGGCGTGGGACGGCTACACCTTC
NA | NA | 12 | TRBJ1-2 | TRBV29-1 | CSGHSGVYGYTF | TGCAGCGGACACTCGGGGGTATATGGCTACACCTTC
NA | NA | 15 | TRBJ1-3 | TRBV5-1 | CASSLAGGGGNTIYF | TGCGCCAGCAGCTTGGCTGGGGGAGGCGGAAACACCATATATTTT
NA | few | 15 | TRBJ1-6 | TRBV25-1 | CASQRTVPARSPLHF | TGTGCCAGCCAGCGGACAGTACCAGCCCGTTCACCCCTCCACTTT
NA | NA | 15 | TRBJ1-2 | TRBV28 | CASSSRRTYNYGYTF | TGTGCCAGCAGTTCCCGCCGGACATATAACTATGGCTACACCTTC
TRBD2 | few | 18 | TRBJ2-3 | TRBV27 | CASSHLPGLASSTDTQYF | TGTGCCAGCAGCCACCTTCCGGGACTAGCGTCTAGCACAGATACGCAGTATTTT
TRBD2 | NA | 18 | TRBJ2-1 | TRBV19 | CASSTAPSLAGGGNEQFF | TGTGCCAGTAGTACAGCGCCCTCTCTAGCGGGAGGGGGGAATGAGCAGTTCTTC
NA | NA | 13 | TRBJ2-7 | TRBV6-5 | CASSGGPTYEQYF | TGTGCCAGCAGCGGGGGGCCCACCTACGAGCAGTACTTC
NA | NA | 14 | TRBJ1-5 | TRBV30 | CAWTRGPGNQPQHF | TGTGCCTGGACCAGGGGTCCCGGCAATCAGCCCCAGCATTTT
TRBD1 | NA | 17 | TRBJ2-2 | TRBV4-1 | CASSRIQGARDTGELFF | TGCGCCAGCAGCCGGATACAGGGGGCGAGGGACACCGGGGAGCTGTTTTTT
NA | few | 13 | TRBJ1-2 | TRBV7-9 | CASSLGSPSGYTF | TGTGCCAGCAGCCTCGGGAGTCCTTCTGGCTACACCTTC
TRBD2 | NA | 17 | TRBJ2-2 | TRBV5-1 | CASSGSPLAGGSGELFF | TGCGCCAGCAGCGGAAGTCCACTAGCGGGAGGTTCGGGGGAGCTGTTTTTT
TRBD2 | NA | 17 | TRBJ2-1 | TRBV19 | CASSIGDYPTLYNEQFF | TGTGCCAGTAGTATAGGGGACTACCCAACCCTCTACAATGAGCAGTTCTTC
TRBD1 | NA | 13 | TRBJ2-7 | TRBV25-1 | CASGRTGGYEQYF | TGTGCCAGCGGTAGGACAGGGGGCTACGAGCAGTACTTC
TRBD1 | few | 15 | TRBJ1-2 | TRBV7-2 | CASSADRFAPYGYTF | TGTGCCAGCAGCGCGGACAGGTTTGCTCCGTATGGCTACACCTTC
NA | few | 12 | TRBJ2-7 | TRBV4-1 | CASSPSGYEQYF | TGCGCCAGCAGCCCCTCGGGTTACGAGCAGTACTTC
TRBD2 | NA | 13 | TRBJ2-3 | TRBV29-1 | CSVDRLAGDTQYF | TGCAGCGTTGACAGACTAGCGGGAGATACGCAGTATTTT
NA | NA | 13 | TRBJ2-3 | TRBV2 | CASHLASPDTQYF | TGTGCCAGCCACCTGGCTTCCCCAGATACGCAGTATTTT
NA | NA | 14 | TRBJ2-2 | TRBV6-6 | CASSYGASTGELFF | TGTGCCAGCAGTTACGGGGCCTCTACCGGGGAGCTGTTTTTT
TRBD1 | few | 13 | TRBJ1-4 | TRBV4-1 | CASSYDRDEKLFF | TGCGCCAGCAGCTACGACAGGGATGAAAAACTGTTTTTT
NA | few | 14 | TRBJ2-1 | TRBV2 | CASRGGTLPNEQFF | TGTGCCAGCAGAGGAGGGACTCTCCCCAATGAGCAGTTCTTC
NA | few | 15 | TRBJ2-1 | TRBV6-5 | CASSYRGSLPNEQFF | TGTGCCAGCAGTTATAGGGGTAGTCTCCCAAATGAGCAGTTCTTC
NA | few | 16 | TRBJ1-2 | TRBV16 | CASSQSRAGAGYGYTF | TGTGCCAGCAGCCAATCGCGGGCAGGGGCCGGATATGGCTACACCTTC
TRBD1 | NA | 14 | TRBJ1-3 | TRBV7-2 | CASSPDRAGNTIYF | TGTGCCAGCAGCCCAGACAGGGCTGGAAACACCATATATTTT
TRBD1 | few | 15 | TRBJ1-1 | TRBV5-6 | CASSFRTGGFTEAFF | TGTGCCAGCAGCTTCCGGACAGGGGGCTTCACTGAAGCTTTCTTT
NA | few | 14 | TRBJ2-5 | TRBV5-1 | CASSLVGGRETQYF | TGCGCCAGCAGCTTGGTCGGGGGGCGAGAGACCCAGTACTTC
NA | few | 14 | TRBJ1-1 | TRBV6-5 | CASSYGTPNTEAFF | TGTGCCAGCAGTTACGGGACACCGAACACTGAAGCTTTCTTT
TRBD1 | few | 17 | TRBJ2-7 | TRBV27 | CASQTGTGGRGVGEQYF | TGTGCCAGTCAAACCGGGACAGGGGGCCGGGGGGTCGGCGAGCAGTACTTC
NA | few | 14 | TRBJ2-3 | TRBV30 | CAWSVGGNADTQYF | TGTGCCTGGAGTGTCGGCGGGAACGCAGATACGCAGTATTTT
TRBD1 | few | 13 | TRBJ1-2 | TRBV6-5 | CASGQAAAYGYTF | TGTGCCAGCGGACAGGCAGCAGCTTATGGCTACACCTTC
NA | few | 14 | TRBJ1-5 | TRBV15 | CATSTGIPNQPQHF | TGTGCCACCAGCACCGGGATCCCCAATCAGCCCCAGCATTTT
NA | NA | 16 | TRBJ1-5 | TRBV6-6 | CASSYDGKGGNQPQHF | TGTGCCAGCAGTTACGATGGGAAGGGGGGCAATCAGCCCCAGCATTTT
NA | NA | 13 | TRBJ2-7 | TRBV5-4 | CASSFPGSDEQYF | TGTGCCAGCAGCTTTCCGGGATCGGACGAGCAGTACTTC
NA | NA | 18 | TRBJ1-4 | TRBV25-1 | CASSEQGRVVVKDEKLFF | TGTGCCAGCAGTGAACAGGGCAGGGTTGTAGTTAAAGATGAAAAACTGTTTTTT
NA | few | 13 | TRBJ2-2 | TRBV6-1 | CASSDLESGELFF | TGTGCCAGCAGTGACCTCGAGTCCGGGGAGCTGTTTTTT
TRBD1 | NA | 14 | TRBJ2-7 | TRBV7-8 | CASSFGTGAYEQYF | TGTGCCAGCAGCTTCGGGACAGGGGCCTACGAGCAGTACTTC
NA | NA | 17 | TRBJ1-5 | TRBV19 | CASSSLWGGVSNQPQHF | TGTGCCAGTAGTTCCCTCTGGGGAGGTGTCAGCAATCAGCCCCAGCATTTT
TRBD1 | few | 15 | TRBJ1-2 | TRBV5-1 | CASSSSQGTEYGYTF | TGCGCCAGCAGCTCTTCACAGGGGACTGAATATGGCTACACCTTC
NA | few | 17 | TRBJ2-7 | TRBV7-8 | CASSSLAPGLIGGEQYF | TGTGCCAGCAGCTCATTAGCTCCGGGCCTTATAGGAGGCGAGCAGTACTTC
NA | few | 15 | TRBJ1-5 | TRBV15 | CATSREGRAGQPQHF | TGTGCCACCAGCAGAGAGGGCAGGGCCGGACAGCCCCAGCATTTT